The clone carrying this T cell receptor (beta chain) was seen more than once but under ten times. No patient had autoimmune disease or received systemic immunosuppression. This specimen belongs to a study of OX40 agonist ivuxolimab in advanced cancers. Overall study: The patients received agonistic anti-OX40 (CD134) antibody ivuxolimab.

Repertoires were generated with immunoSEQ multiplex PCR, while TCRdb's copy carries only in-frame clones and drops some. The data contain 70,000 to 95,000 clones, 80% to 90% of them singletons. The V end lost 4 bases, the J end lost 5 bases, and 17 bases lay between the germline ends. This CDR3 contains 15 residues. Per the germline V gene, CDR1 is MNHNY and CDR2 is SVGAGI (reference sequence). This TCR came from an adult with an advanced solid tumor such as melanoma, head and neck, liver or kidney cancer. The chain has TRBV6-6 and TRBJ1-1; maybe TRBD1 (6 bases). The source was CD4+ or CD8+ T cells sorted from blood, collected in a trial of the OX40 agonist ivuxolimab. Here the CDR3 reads CASSSAGGRGTEAFF. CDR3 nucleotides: TGTGCCAGCAGTTCGGCGGGGGGGCGAGGGACTGAAGCTTTCTTT.